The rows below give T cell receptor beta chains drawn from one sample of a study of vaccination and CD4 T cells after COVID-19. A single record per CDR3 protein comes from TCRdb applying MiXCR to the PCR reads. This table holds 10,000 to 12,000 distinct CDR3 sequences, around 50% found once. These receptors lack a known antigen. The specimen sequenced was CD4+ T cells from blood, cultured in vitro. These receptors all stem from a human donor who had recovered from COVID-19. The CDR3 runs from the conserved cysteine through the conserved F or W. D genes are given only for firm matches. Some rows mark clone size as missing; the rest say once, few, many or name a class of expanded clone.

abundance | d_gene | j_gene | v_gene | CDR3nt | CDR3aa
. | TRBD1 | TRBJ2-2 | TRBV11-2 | TGTGCCAGCAGCTTAGGACAGGGGGCCGGGGAGCTGTTTTTT | CASSLGQGAGELFF
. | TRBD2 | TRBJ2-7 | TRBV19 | TGTGCCAGTAGTATTGTAGTAGCGGGAGGGTACGAGCAGTACTTC | CASSIVVAGGYEQYF
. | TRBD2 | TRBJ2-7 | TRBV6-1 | TGTGCCAGCAGTCGGCCGGGACTAGCGGACTCTTACGAGCAGTACTTC | CASSRPGLADSYEQYF
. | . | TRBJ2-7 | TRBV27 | TGTGCCAGCAGTCTCCCAGGACGGTTTGGCTACGAGCAGTACTTC | CASSLPGRFGYEQYF
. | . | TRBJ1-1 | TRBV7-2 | TGTGCCAGCAGCTTAGCGCCGTCGTTGGCTTTCTTT | CASSLAPSLAFF
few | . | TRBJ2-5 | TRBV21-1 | TGTGCCAGCAGCGCTAATAGGGGTTGGGTGGAGACCCAGTACTTC | CASSANRGWVETQYF
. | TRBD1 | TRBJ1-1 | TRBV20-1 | TGCAGTGCTTTACAGGGGGCGCCGGTCACTGAAGCTTTCTTT | CSALQGAPVTEAFF
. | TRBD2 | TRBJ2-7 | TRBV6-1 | TGTGCCAGCAGTGAGATGGCGGGAGACTCCTACGAGCAGTACTTC | CASSEMAGDSYEQYF
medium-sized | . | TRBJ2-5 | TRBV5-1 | TGCGCCAGCAGCCTAACCACAGCACAAGAGACCCAGTACTTC | CASSLTTAQETQYF
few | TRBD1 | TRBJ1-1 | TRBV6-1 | TGTGCCAGCGCCGGACTACCAGGGGGTCCGAAGACTGAAGCTTTCTTT | CASAGLPGGPKTEAFF
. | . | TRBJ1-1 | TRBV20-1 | TGCAGTGCTAGAGGCCAGCCGAACACTGAAGCTTTCTTT | CSARGQPNTEAFF
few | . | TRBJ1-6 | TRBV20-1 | TGCAGTGCCAGAGACAGCGCAGATTCACCCCTCCACTTT | CSARDSADSPLHF
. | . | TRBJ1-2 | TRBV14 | TGTGCCAGCAGCCCATCCGGGACCTTGGATCGTGGCTACACCTTC | CASSPSGTLDRGYTF
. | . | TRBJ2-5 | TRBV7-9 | TGTGCCAGCAGCTTTAGCGGGACAGGAATCGGGGAGACCCAGTACTTC | CASSFSGTGIGETQYF
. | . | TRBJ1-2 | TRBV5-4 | TGTGCCAGCAGCCCGAACCTACTAAGCTACACCTTC | CASSPNLLSYTF
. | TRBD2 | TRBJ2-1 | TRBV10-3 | TGTGCCATCAGGGATAGCGGGATCTACAATGAGCAGTTCTTC | CAIRDSGIYNEQFF
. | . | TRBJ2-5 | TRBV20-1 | TGCAGTGCCCCTCGGCAGGGTGGAGAGACCCAGTACTTC | CSAPRQGGETQYF
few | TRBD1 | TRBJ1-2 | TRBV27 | TGTGCCAGCAGTCGACAGGGTCAGTATGGCTACACCTTC | CASSRQGQYGYTF
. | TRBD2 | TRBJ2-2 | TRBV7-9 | TGTGCCAGCAGCCCCAGCGGGAGGGCCCCCGGGGAGCTGTTTTTT | CASSPSGRAPGELFF
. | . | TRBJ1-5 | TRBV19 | TGTGCCAGTAGTATTTCCGGGATTAGCAATCAGCCCCAGCATTTT | CASSISGISNQPQHF
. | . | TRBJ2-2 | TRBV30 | TGTGCCTGGGCGTGGGGCGGATACACCGGGGAGCTGTTTTTT | CAWAWGGYTGELFF
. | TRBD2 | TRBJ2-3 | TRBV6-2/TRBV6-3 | TGTGCCAGCAGGTCGACTAGCGGGAGGGCCCCCCAAGAGGCAGATACGCAGTATTTT | CASRSTSGRAPQEADTQYF
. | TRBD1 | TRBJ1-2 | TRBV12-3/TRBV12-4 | TGTGCCAGCACCTTACGGGACAGGGATGGCTACACCTTC | CASTLRDRDGYTF
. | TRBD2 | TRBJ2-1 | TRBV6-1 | TGTGCCAGCGGGGTCACTAGCGGGATCTACAATGAGCAGTTCTTC | CASGVTSGIYNEQFF
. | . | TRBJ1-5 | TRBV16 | TGTGCCAGCAGTCAAAGAAACAGCAATCAGCCCCAGCATTTT | CASSQRNSNQPQHF
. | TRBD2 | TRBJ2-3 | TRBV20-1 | TGCAGTGCCCCCCGAGCGGGAAGCACAGATACGCAGTATTTT | CSAPRAGSTDTQYF
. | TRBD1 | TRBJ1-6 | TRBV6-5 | TGTGCCAGCAGTTACCGTGACAGGGATTCACCCCTCCACTTT | CASSYRDRDSPLHF
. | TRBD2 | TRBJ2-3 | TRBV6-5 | TGTGCCAGCAGTTGGGGACTAGCGGGAGTAGGAGGACCGCAGTATTTT | CASSWGLAGVGGPQYF
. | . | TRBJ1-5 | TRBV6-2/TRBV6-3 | TGTGCCAGCAGCCCCAGGGATCAGCCCCAGCATTTT | CASSPRDQPQHF
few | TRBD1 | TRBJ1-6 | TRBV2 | TGTGCCAGCAGTGACCTGGGACAGGGAAGCTCACCCCTCCACTTT | CASSDLGQGSSPLHF
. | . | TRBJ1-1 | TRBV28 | TGTGCCAGCAGTTTATTAGGGGGGTACACTGAAGCTTTCTTT | CASSLLGGYTEAFF
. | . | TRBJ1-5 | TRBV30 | TGTGCCTGGACCGAGACCCTCCTTAATCAGCCCCAGCATTTT | CAWTETLLNQPQHF
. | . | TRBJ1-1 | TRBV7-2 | TGTGCCAGCAGCCGGAGCACTGAAGCTTTCTTT | CASSRSTEAFF
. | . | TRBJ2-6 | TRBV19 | TGTGCCAGTAGCCTACAGGAAGAGCTCATTTCTGGGGCCAACGTCCTGACTTTC | CASSLQEELISGANVLTF
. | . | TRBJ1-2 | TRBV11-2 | TGTGCCAGCAGAGTAACAGGCCTTGGGAAGGGCTACACCTTC | CASRVTGLGKGYTF
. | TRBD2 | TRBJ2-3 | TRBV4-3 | TGCGCCAGCAGCCAAGAACTAGCGGGAGGGGTAGATACGCAGTATTTT | CASSQELAGGVDTQYF
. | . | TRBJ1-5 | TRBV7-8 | TGTGCCAGCAGCTCACAGGGTAACGATCAGCCCCAGCATTTT | CASSSQGNDQPQHF
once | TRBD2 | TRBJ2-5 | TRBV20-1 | TGCAGTGGTGCCGGGACTAGCGGTCGACAGACCCAGTACTTC | CSGAGTSGRQTQYF
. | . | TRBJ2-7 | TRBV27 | TGTGCCAGCAGTTTACGGGGGTATCACGAGCAGTACTTC | CASSLRGYHEQYF
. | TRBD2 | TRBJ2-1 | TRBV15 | TGTGCCACCAGCAGAGACCTAGCGGGAGGAAACTACAATGAGCAGTTCTTC | CATSRDLAGGNYNEQFF
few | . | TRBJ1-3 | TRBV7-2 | TGTGCCAGCAGCTTAGCTGGAAACACCATATATTTT | CASSLAGNTIYF
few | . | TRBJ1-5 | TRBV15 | TGTGCCACCAGCAGAGATCGGGGAGACGGCAATCAGCCCCAGCATTTT | CATSRDRGDGNQPQHF
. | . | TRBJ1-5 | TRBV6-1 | TGTGCCAGCAGACGGGATCCAAGTCAGCCCCAGCATTTT | CASRRDPSQPQHF
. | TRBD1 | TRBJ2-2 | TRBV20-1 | TGCAGTGCTAGACACGGGCAGGGGGCCGGGGAGCTGTTTTTT | CSARHGQGAGELFF
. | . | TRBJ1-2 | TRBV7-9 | TGTGCCAGCAGCCAATACCCGCATATGCGGAAGGATGGCTACACCTTC | CASSQYPHMRKDGYTF
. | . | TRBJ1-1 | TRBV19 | TGTGCCAGTAGTATTTCAAGATTACCTGCTTTCTTT | CASSISRLPAFF
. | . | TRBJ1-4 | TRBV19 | TGTGCCAGTAGTAGTCGAGGGGTGCGGGAAAAACTGTTTTTT | CASSSRGVREKLFF
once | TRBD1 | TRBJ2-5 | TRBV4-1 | TGCGCCAGCAGCCGGGACAGGGGTTTTCAAGAGACCCAGTACTTC | CASSRDRGFQETQYF
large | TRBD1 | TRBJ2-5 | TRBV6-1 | TGTGCCAGCTGGTGGACAGGGGAAGAGACCCAGTACTTC | CASWWTGEETQYF
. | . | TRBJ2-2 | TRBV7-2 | TGTGCCAGCAGCTTCCAACTCGACATCCACACCGGGGAGCTGTTTTTT | CASSFQLDIHTGELFF
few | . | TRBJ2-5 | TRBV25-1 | TGTGCCAGCAGTGAATCTTACAGGGGAGGGGAGACCCAGTACTTC | CASSESYRGGETQYF
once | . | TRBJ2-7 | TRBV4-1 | TGCGCCAGCAGCCAAGATTCGGGTTACGAGCAGTACTTC | CASSQDSGYEQYF
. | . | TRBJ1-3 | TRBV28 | TGTGCCAGCAGCGGGCAAGCCAGAAACACCATATATTTT | CASSGQARNTIYF